This T cell receptor beta chain appears in the sequencing data of a study of blood T cells in healthy people across ages. Trimming pared 5 bases from V and 6 bases from J, leaving 14 bases between. This CDR3 has 14 amino acids. The germline V gene has CDR1 MDHEN and CDR2 SYDVKM. Together with a sample-barcoded 5' primer, a J-beta primer mix was included in a second PCR lasting roughly 6 to 12 cycles. Each CDR3 protein is one row after TCRdb ran MiXCR on the 5' RACE reads. This sample yields about 1,800,000 distinct CDR3 sequences, of which approximately 28% are seen a single time; less than 9.5% belongs to the top ten.

The receptor was derived from a woman in her thirties in good health. Sequenced: blood. The chain couples TRBV28 to TRBJ1-5; D is uncertain. In DNA, the CDR3 is TGTGCCAGCAGTCACGGGGTCGTGGTTCAGCCCCAGCATTTT. The encoded protein is CASSHGVVVQPQHF.